The rows below give T cell receptor beta chains drawn from one sample of a study of blood T cell repertoires in COVID-19. Assay: immunoSEQ multiplex PCR; the TCRdb copy retains only in-frame clones and omits some. The profile shows just over 650,000 clones, 90% of them singletons. Source material: peripheral blood. The receptor source for this set is a woman under 30 with acute or convalescent COVID-19. The CDR3 runs from the conserved cysteine through the conserved F or W. A D gene is named only where the DNA matches it firmly. The size of a clone is reported for some rows only, either as once, few or many, or as a class for expanded clones.

clone_size j_call d_call v_call cdr3_nt cdr3_aa
NA TRBJ2-7 NA TRBV6-5 TGTGCCAGCAGTTCCTCGATGGCATTAGAGCAGTACTTC CASSSSMALEQYF
NA TRBJ2-1 TRBD2 TRBV2 TGTGCCAGCAGTGAAATTCGGACTAGCGGGGGGGCCGCCTACAATGAGCAGTTCTTC CASSEIRTSGGAAYNEQFF
once TRBJ2-7 TRBD2 TRBV7-2 TGTGCCAGCAGTCTAGCGGACGGTCCCTACGAGCAGTACTTC CASSLADGPYEQYF
few TRBJ1-2 NA TRBV11-2 TGTGCCAGCAGCTTAGTACAGTCCGAATATGGCTACACCTTC CASSLVQSEYGYTF
NA TRBJ1-5 NA TRBV29-1 TGCAGCGTTTCGTACGGTCGGGGCAATCAGCCCCAGCATTTT CSVSYGRGNQPQHF
NA TRBJ2-2 NA TRBV9 TGTGCCAGCAGCGTAGCGCAGGCGAACACCGGGGAGCTGTTTTTT CASSVAQANTGELFF
NA TRBJ1-2 NA TRBV12-5 TGTGCTAGTGGTTTGGTCCCTAATGGCTACACCTTC CASGLVPNGYTF
NA TRBJ1-2 TRBD1 TRBV7-2 TGTGCCAGCAGCTTAAAGGGACAGGGGTCTGGCTACACCTTC CASSLKGQGSGYTF
NA TRBJ1-1 TRBD1 TRBV10-3 TGTGCCATCAGTCCCCTTTCGGGGACAGTTAACACTGAAGCTTTCTTT CAISPLSGTVNTEAFF
NA TRBJ2-5 TRBD2 TRBV12-3/TRBV12-4 TGTGCCAGCAGTTGGGGGGGAGAGACCCAGTACTTC CASSWGGETQYF
NA TRBJ1-5 NA TRBV10-3 TGTGCCATCAGTGATCAGCCGGGGGATCAGCCCCAGCATTTT CAISDQPGDQPQHF
NA TRBJ2-1 TRBD2 TRBV11-2 TGTGCCAGCAGCTTAAGGCGTTCCGGGGGGGGGAATGAGCAGTTCTTC CASSLRRSGGGNEQFF
once TRBJ1-3 NA TRBV19 TGTGCCAGTAGTCTGGCCGCCGGGGACACCATATATTTT CASSLAAGDTIYF
NA TRBJ1-6 NA TRBV10-3 TGTGCCATCAGACCTAGTGTCGGGAGCTCCTATAATTCACCCCTCCACTTT CAIRPSVGSSYNSPLHF
NA TRBJ2-4 NA TRBV15 TGTGCCACCAGCAGAGGTGGGGCTCTCGCCAAAAACATTCAGTACTTC CATSRGGALAKNIQYF
NA TRBJ1-2 NA TRBV12-3/TRBV12-4 TGTGCCAGCAGTTTACCGGGGTCAGTGGGCTACACCTTC CASSLPGSVGYTF
NA TRBJ1-1 NA TRBV7-2 TGTGCCAGCAGCTTAAGTGGGAGGAACACTGAAGCTTTCTTT CASSLSGRNTEAFF
NA TRBJ2-2 TRBD1 TRBV11-2 TGTGCCAGCAGTTCCCGGGACAGGGGTTTTGCCGGGGAGCTGTTTTTT CASSSRDRGFAGELFF
once TRBJ1-4 NA TRBV19 TGTGCCAGTAGCCTTCGGACAGCTATTAATGAAAAACTGTTTTTT CASSLRTAINEKLFF
NA TRBJ1-2 TRBD1 TRBV4-3 TGCGCCAGCAGCCAAGATTTTAACAGGGGGCGGGGTAACTATGGCTACACCTTC CASSQDFNRGRGNYGYTF
NA TRBJ1-1 TRBD1 TRBV19 TGTGCCAGTAGTACCCGGGACAGGTTCTCATTCATGAACACTGAAGCTTTCTTT CASSTRDRFSFMNTEAFF
NA TRBJ1-5 NA TRBV28 TGTGCCAGCACTCCCCGCGCACTCAATCAGCCCCAGCATTTT CASTPRALNQPQHF
NA TRBJ1-1 NA TRBV25-1 TGTGCCAGCGCTCAGGGGTCGAACACTGAAGCTTTCTTT CASAQGSNTEAFF
NA TRBJ2-5 NA TRBV6-5 TGTGCCAGCAGTTACGGCCAGCAAGAGACCCAGTACTTC CASSYGQQETQYF
few TRBJ1-1 TRBD1 TRBV6-6 TGTGCCAGCAGTCAGACAGGGGGCAACGGTGAAGCTTTCTTT CASSQTGGNGEAFF
NA TRBJ1-2 NA TRBV5-4 TGTGCCAGCAGCTTGGGACAGTGGGATGGCTACACCTTC CASSLGQWDGYTF
NA TRBJ2-5 NA TRBV4-1 TGCGCCAGCAGCGCGGACAGCCGAGAGACCCAGTACTTC CASSADSRETQYF
NA TRBJ1-5 TRBD1 TRBV5-6 TGTGCCAGCAGCTTAGGAGGGGGCAGTCAGCCCCAGCATTTT CASSLGGGSQPQHF
NA TRBJ2-7 NA TRBV10-3 TGTGCCATCAGTGAGCAGAGGGCCCCCTACGAGCAGTACTTC CAISEQRAPYEQYF
NA TRBJ1-4 TRBD1 TRBV7-2 TGTGCCAGCAGCCCCCGACCCACAGGGGGAGAAAAACTGTTTTTT CASSPRPTGGEKLFF
few TRBJ2-2 NA TRBV5-5 TGTGCCAGCAGCTTTACTTCGGGTACCGGGGAGCTGTTTTTT CASSFTSGTGELFF
NA TRBJ2-3 TRBD2 TRBV20-1 TGCAGTGCTAGTCAGGGACTAGAGGGTGCGCAGTATTTT CSASQGLEGAQYF
NA TRBJ1-1 TRBD1 TRBV9 TGTGCCAGCAGCGCTCCAGGGGGCGCCTCGGTCACTGAAGCTTTCTTT CASSAPGGASVTEAFF
NA TRBJ1-5 NA TRBV7-9 TGTGCCAGCAGCTCCAACACAGGCTCGCAGCCCCAGCATTTT CASSSNTGSQPQHF
NA TRBJ2-6 TRBD2 TRBV18 TGTGCCAGCTCACCAGCGGGGGGGGCCGGGGCCAACGTCCTGACTTTC CASSPAGGAGANVLTF
few TRBJ1-2 TRBD1 TRBV18 TGTGCCAGCTCACCCGGACAGGGGGACGGCTACACCTTC CASSPGQGDGYTF
NA TRBJ1-2 NA TRBV6-1 TGTGCCAGCAGTGAAGTGGGGTGGCGGACAGCTAACTATGGCTACACCTTC CASSEVGWRTANYGYTF
NA TRBJ2-3 NA TRBV25-1 TGTGCCAGCAGTGAGTGGCTAGCCATAGATACGCAGTATTTT CASSEWLAIDTQYF
NA TRBJ1-1 NA TRBV28 TGTGCCAGCAGTTTAGATGGGCCTAAGAACACTGAAGCTTTCTTT CASSLDGPKNTEAFF
NA TRBJ1-5 NA TRBV3-1/TRBV3-2 TGTGCCAGCAGCCGGGGGCAATCCAATCAGCCCCAGCATTTT CASSRGQSNQPQHF
NA TRBJ2-1 TRBD1 TRBV19 TGTGCCAGTAGTATATTCAAGGGGGCTGGGGACAATGAGCAGTTCTTC CASSIFKGAGDNEQFF
NA TRBJ1-2 NA TRBV12-5 TGTGCTAGTGGTAGACGGGAGAGCTATGGCTACACCTTC CASGRRESYGYTF
few TRBJ2-7 TRBD1 TRBV5-1 TGCGCCAGCAGCTTCCGGACAGGGGCCTACGAGCAGTACTTC CASSFRTGAYEQYF
NA TRBJ1-2 TRBD1 TRBV19 TGTGCCAGTAGACAGGGGATCGGCTATGGCTACACCTTC CASRQGIGYGYTF
NA TRBJ2-1 TRBD1 TRBV9 TGTGCCAGCAGCGTAGAAGGGACAGGGTGGAATGAGCAGTTCTTC CASSVEGTGWNEQFF
NA TRBJ2-5 TRBD2 TRBV4-1 TGCGCCAGCAGTCTACGCGGGCTAGCGGGAGAGACCCAGTACTTC CASSLRGLAGETQYF
NA TRBJ1-1 TRBD1 TRBV14 TGTGCCAGCAGCCTGAGGACAGGTGGGACTGAAGCTTTCTTT CASSLRTGGTEAFF
NA TRBJ1-2 NA TRBV27 TGTGCCAGCAGTCCCAATTCTCTATGGGGCTACACCTTC CASSPNSLWGYTF
few TRBJ1-1 TRBD1 TRBV27 TGTGCCAGCAGTCCCAGGGGGCGGGAGAACACTGAAGCTTTCTTT CASSPRGRENTEAFF
once TRBJ1-1 NA TRBV5-1 TGCGCCAGCAGCACGGGACACCGATTAATGAACACTGAAGCTTTCTTT CASSTGHRLMNTEAFF
NA TRBJ2-1 NA TRBV7-6 TGTGCCAGCAGCTCCAGAGGGAGTAGCTCCTACAATGAGCAGTTCTTC CASSSRGSSSYNEQFF